This entry is about one T cell receptor (beta chain). It has no known antigen specificity. Base qualities were left out, and no much larger clone turns up one base away. The data originate from a study of T cell responses to AZD1222 COVID-19 vaccine (dated by TCRdb to the early 2020s). For the wider study: AZD1222 recipients given second doses at about 4 weeks or at about 12 weeks were pooled, since spike-specific TCR depth and breadth were not found to differ between the two schedules. TCR sequencing was performed for some 250 trial participants, of whom roughly 200 were given two doses of AZD1222 and 26 were given two doses of MenACWY control vaccine. Trial participants were enrolled into age subgroups of 18-55, 56-69 and 70-plus years, which contained about 150, 27 and 61 TCR-sequenced participants, respectively. General conclusions and limits of the study: Because no samples from the day 14 peak response were available, repertoires could be characterized only after the peak T cell response. Most participants were white British and females outnumbered males, and the authors suggested that clonal diversity may have been underestimated. Only a handful of AZD1222 recipients were SARS-CoV-2 seropositive at baseline, limiting conclusions about previously exposed vaccinees. The vaccine-associated CD4 TCRs covered the entire spike protein, and the dominant responses fell in regions 160-218 and 743-854. In the small 56-69-year group, the increase in depth fell short of significance, most likely because of low power. Nearly half of unique spike-specific TCRs reportedly recognized epitopes outside regions mutated in the B.1.351 and B.1.1.7 variants. Spike-specific TCR breadth and depth rose significantly after two AZD1222 doses compared with day 0 and with MenACWY recipients.

The CDR3 regions of human TCRbeta chains were analyzed by immunosequencing. Under the source paper's analysis protocol: TCRs in the repertoires were matched against a reference library of SARS-CoV-2-specific TCRs that had been generated with the MIRA antigen-specificity platform. Breadth meant the fraction of unique TCRs that were SARS-CoV-2-associated, whereas depth meant the fraction of total T cells that were SARS-CoV-2-associated. Using the MIRA data, every spike-specific TCR was mapped to the spike region that the TCR reacted to and assigned to either a CD4 or a CD8 class. Log10-transformed breadth and depth values were compared by one-way ANOVA with Sidak's multiple comparisons tests. What TCRdb holds here is the immuneACCESS table cut down to in-frame rearrangements. Part of the clones is not present; checked against another copy, under half of the missing clones reflect an unresolved V gene, and the others are unexplained. The V and J calls and clone size were taken over from that table, and D and trimming were inferred from the DNA. Counted in this sample were 80,000 or so clones; 85% to 90% of them appeared once. The ten biggest clones cover 4.5% to 6% of the sample.

Compared with germline, V lacks 1 base and J lacks 6 bases; bases without a gene match: 9. The germline V gene (reference sequence) yields LGHDT for CDR1 and YNNKEL for CDR2. The CDR3 holds 16 amino acids from the cysteine to the phenylalanine. This entry keeps only the CDR3 DNA: 48 bases, framed from base 1. Reading the label with the study, this specimen's time point is: baseline before first vaccination. Vaccinee samples were obtained from the UK trials COV001 and COV002, which included a single-blind randomized controlled phase 2/3 trial of AZD1222 (ChAdOx1 nCoV-19) in healthy adults. For TCRbeta chain sequencing, PBMC samples were collected from trial participants at day 0 and at day 28 after the second dose.

The TCR sequence derives from an adult in good health. The sequence is built from TRBV3-1 (or the pseudogene TRBV3-2) and TRBJ1-2; TRBD1 matches 9 bases in the middle. This sample comprised peripheral blood, obtained on day 0 of AZD1222 vaccination. The DNA reads TGTGCCAGCAGCCAAGCTTCCCGGGACAGGGTCCATGGCTACACCTTC. This encodes CASSQASRDRVHGYTF.